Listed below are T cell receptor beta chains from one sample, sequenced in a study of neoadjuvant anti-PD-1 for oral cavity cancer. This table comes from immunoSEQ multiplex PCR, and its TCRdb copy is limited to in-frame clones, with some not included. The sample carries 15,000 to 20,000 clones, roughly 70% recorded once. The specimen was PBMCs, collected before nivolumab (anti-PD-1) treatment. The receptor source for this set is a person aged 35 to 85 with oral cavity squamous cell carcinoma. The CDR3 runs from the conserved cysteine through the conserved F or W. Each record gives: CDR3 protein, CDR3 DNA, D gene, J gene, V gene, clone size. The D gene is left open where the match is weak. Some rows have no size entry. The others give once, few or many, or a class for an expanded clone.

CDR3 protein: CASSVEGNGDDDTGELFF
CDR3 DNA: TGTGCCAGCAGCGTAGAAGGGAATGGCGACGACGACACCGGGGAGCTGTTTTTT
D gene: -
J gene: TRBJ2-2
V gene: TRBV9
clone size: -

CDR3 protein: CASSFAGTEYEQYF
CDR3 DNA: TGTGCCAGCAGCTTTGCCGGGACAGAATACGAGCAGTACTTC
D gene: TRBD1
J gene: TRBJ2-7
V gene: TRBV7-8
clone size: few

CDR3 protein: CASSVSRGTAGELFF
CDR3 DNA: TGTGCCAGCAGTGTATCCAGGGGGACGGCCGGGGAGCTGTTTTTT
D gene: TRBD1
J gene: TRBJ2-2
V gene: TRBV6-1
clone size: -

CDR3 protein: CASTIGTGNGYGYTF
CDR3 DNA: TGTGCCAGTACGATCGGGACAGGGAATGGGTATGGCTACACCTTC
D gene: TRBD1
J gene: TRBJ1-2
V gene: TRBV19
clone size: -

CDR3 protein: CARTDGPEQYF
CDR3 DNA: TGTGCCAGAACTGACGGGCCCGAGCAGTACTTC
D gene: -
J gene: TRBJ2-7
V gene: TRBV6-6
clone size: -

CDR3 protein: CATSGGVGRGQPQHF
CDR3 DNA: TGTGCCACCAGCGGGGGGGTAGGCCGTGGCCAGCCCCAGCATTTT
D gene: -
J gene: TRBJ1-5
V gene: TRBV15
clone size: -

CDR3 protein: CSVVVGTANTEAFF
CDR3 DNA: TGCAGCGTTGTAGTCGGGACAGCTAACACTGAAGCTTTCTTT
D gene: TRBD1
J gene: TRBJ1-1
V gene: TRBV29-1
clone size: -

CDR3 protein: CASSVGSTSAVEQYF
CDR3 DNA: TGTGCCAGCAGCGTAGGTAGTACTAGCGCGGTGGAGCAGTACTTC
D gene: TRBD2
J gene: TRBJ2-7
V gene: TRBV9
clone size: -

CDR3 protein: CAITGRSNTGELFF
CDR3 DNA: TGTGCCATCACTGGCAGGTCGAACACCGGGGAGCTGTTTTTT
D gene: -
J gene: TRBJ2-2
V gene: TRBV10-3
clone size: -

CDR3 protein: CASSGGTGAANYGYTF
CDR3 DNA: TGTGCCAGCAGCGGGGGGACAGGGGCAGCTAACTATGGCTACACCTTC
D gene: TRBD1
J gene: TRBJ1-2
V gene: TRBV7-2
clone size: -

CDR3 protein: CASSSLGQGANGYTF
CDR3 DNA: TGTGCCAGCAGTTCACTGGGACAGGGGGCAAATGGCTACACCTTC
D gene: TRBD1
J gene: TRBJ1-2
V gene: TRBV2
clone size: few

CDR3 protein: CASSLALGQGNNEQFF
CDR3 DNA: TGTGCTAGCAGCTTAGCGCTGGGACAGGGAAACAATGAGCAGTTCTTC
D gene: TRBD1
J gene: TRBJ2-1
V gene: TRBV7-7
clone size: -

CDR3 protein: CASTTGRISYNEQFF
CDR3 DNA: TGTGCCAGCACCACCGGGAGGATATCCTACAATGAGCAGTTCTTC
D gene: TRBD2
J gene: TRBJ2-1
V gene: TRBV2
clone size: -

CDR3 protein: CAISESGGGTEAFF
CDR3 DNA: TGTGCCATCAGTGAGTCTGGCGGGGGGACTGAAGCTTTCTTT
D gene: -
J gene: TRBJ1-1
V gene: TRBV10-3
clone size: few

CDR3 protein: CASSDRDPDAYEQYF
CDR3 DNA: TGTGCCAGCAGCGATCGGGACCCGGACGCCTACGAGCAGTACTTC
D gene: -
J gene: TRBJ2-7
V gene: TRBV5-8
clone size: -

CDR3 protein: CASGTVRVTGELFF
CDR3 DNA: TGTGCCAGCGGGACGGTCAGGGTCACCGGGGAGCTGTTTTTT
D gene: -
J gene: TRBJ2-2
V gene: TRBV2
clone size: -

CDR3 protein: CASSEAAGGVRETQYF
CDR3 DNA: TGTGCCAGCAGTGAAGCGGCGGGGGGTGTTCGGGAGACCCAGTACTTC
D gene: TRBD2
J gene: TRBJ2-5
V gene: TRBV6-1
clone size: -

CDR3 protein: CASSLRTGDQPQHF
CDR3 DNA: TGTGCCAGCAGCCTAAGGACAGGAGATCAGCCCCAGCATTTT
D gene: TRBD1
J gene: TRBJ1-5
V gene: TRBV7-6
clone size: few

CDR3 protein: CASSTRSGSNNEQFF
CDR3 DNA: TGCGCCAGCAGCACTCGGAGCGGGAGCAACAATGAGCAGTTCTTC
D gene: TRBD2
J gene: TRBJ2-1
V gene: TRBV5-1
clone size: -

CDR3 protein: CASRQLSNQPQHF
CDR3 DNA: TGTGCCAGCCGACAGCTTAGCAATCAGCCCCAGCATTTT
D gene: -
J gene: TRBJ1-5
V gene: TRBV2
clone size: -

CDR3 protein: CASSSIEGYEQYF
CDR3 DNA: TGTGCCAGCAGCTCCATCGAGGGCTACGAGCAGTACTTC
D gene: -
J gene: TRBJ2-7
V gene: TRBV7-8
clone size: -

CDR3 protein: CASSYDGTTGEKLFF
CDR3 DNA: TGTGCCAGCAGTTACGACGGGACCACGGGGGAAAAACTGTTTTTT
D gene: -
J gene: TRBJ1-4
V gene: TRBV6-5
clone size: -

CDR3 protein: CASRVRVGAYEQYF
CDR3 DNA: TGTGCCAGCCGCGTCCGCGTGGGGGCCTACGAGCAGTACTTC
D gene: -
J gene: TRBJ2-7
V gene: TRBV2
clone size: -

CDR3 protein: CASRRQDVYEQYF
CDR3 DNA: TGTGCCAGCAGAAGACAGGACGTCTACGAGCAGTACTTC
D gene: -
J gene: TRBJ2-7
V gene: TRBV2
clone size: once

CDR3 protein: CASSPSGSYSNQPQHF
CDR3 DNA: TGTGCCAGCAGTCCTTCAGGGTCCTATAGCAATCAGCCCCAGCATTTT
D gene: -
J gene: TRBJ1-5
V gene: TRBV2
clone size: once

CDR3 protein: CASSFRRGRVNTEAFF
CDR3 DNA: TGTGCCAGCAGCTTTAGACGGGGCAGGGTGAACACTGAAGCTTTCTTT
D gene: -
J gene: TRBJ1-1
V gene: TRBV11-2
clone size: few

CDR3 protein: CASDFTGATEAFF
CDR3 DNA: TGTGCCAGCGATTTCACGGGGGCCACTGAAGCTTTCTTT
D gene: -
J gene: TRBJ1-1
V gene: TRBV6-1
clone size: -

CDR3 protein: CASSINQGDGEQFF
CDR3 DNA: TGTGCCAGTAGTATAAACCAAGGGGATGGTGAGCAGTTCTTC
D gene: -
J gene: TRBJ2-1
V gene: TRBV19
clone size: once

CDR3 protein: CASSPGDRGSYEQYF
CDR3 DNA: TGTGCCAGCAGTCCTGGGGACAGGGGATCCTACGAGCAGTACTTC
D gene: TRBD1
J gene: TRBJ2-7
V gene: TRBV28
clone size: -

CDR3 protein: CASSLASGGLSTGELFF
CDR3 DNA: TGTGCCAGCAGCTTGGCCAGCGGGGGGCTTAGCACCGGGGAGCTGTTTTTT
D gene: TRBD2
J gene: TRBJ2-2
V gene: TRBV11-3
clone size: -

CDR3 protein: CAIRVSAGELFF
CDR3 DNA: TGTGCCATCAGGGTTTCGGCCGGGGAGCTGTTTTTT
D gene: -
J gene: TRBJ2-2
V gene: TRBV10-3
clone size: -

CDR3 protein: CASSVSQGAGGYTF
CDR3 DNA: TGTGCCAGCAGTGTCAGCCAGGGGGCAGGTGGCTACACCTTC
D gene: TRBD1
J gene: TRBJ1-2
V gene: TRBV2
clone size: -

CDR3 protein: CSAFPGDTQYF
CDR3 DNA: TGCAGTGCTTTCCCCGGTGATACGCAGTATTTT
D gene: -
J gene: TRBJ2-3
V gene: TRBV20-1
clone size: -

CDR3 protein: CASSLTGTSGSTDTQYF
CDR3 DNA: TGTGCCAGCAGCCTTACCGGGACTAGCGGGAGCACAGATACGCAGTATTTT
D gene: TRBD2
J gene: TRBJ2-3
V gene: TRBV5-4
clone size: -

CDR3 protein: CASSTSAGGYNEQFF
CDR3 DNA: TGTGCCAGCAGCACCTCAGCGGGAGGTTACAATGAGCAGTTCTTC
D gene: TRBD2
J gene: TRBJ2-1
V gene: TRBV11-3
clone size: -

CDR3 protein: CASRKLGYEQYF
CDR3 DNA: TGCGCCAGCAGAAAACTAGGTTACGAGCAGTACTTC
D gene: -
J gene: TRBJ2-7
V gene: TRBV10-2
clone size: -

CDR3 protein: CASGYLAGGSYEQYF
CDR3 DNA: TGTGCCAGCGGATACCTAGCGGGAGGATCCTACGAGCAGTACTTC
D gene: TRBD2
J gene: TRBJ2-7
V gene: TRBV11-2
clone size: -

CDR3 protein: CASSLSGGRSGANVLTF
CDR3 DNA: TGTGCCAGCAGCTTAAGTGGGGGTCGCTCTGGGGCCAACGTCCTGACTTTC
D gene: -
J gene: TRBJ2-6
V gene: TRBV7-9
clone size: -

CDR3 protein: CASSLAAKGSAFF
CDR3 DNA: TGTGCCAGCAGCTTAGCGGCTAAGGGATCAGCTTTCTTT
D gene: -
J gene: TRBJ1-1
V gene: TRBV11-1
clone size: once

CDR3 protein: CSVEFGGRTGELFF
CDR3 DNA: TGCAGCGTTGAATTCGGGGGGAGAACCGGGGAGCTGTTTTTT
D gene: TRBD2
J gene: TRBJ2-2
V gene: TRBV29-1
clone size: -

CDR3 protein: CASSLRQGSGYTF
CDR3 DNA: TGTGCCAGCAGCTTACGACAGGGGAGTGGCTACACCTTC
D gene: TRBD1
J gene: TRBJ1-2
V gene: TRBV11-1
clone size: -

CDR3 protein: CAWDRGLNTEAFF
CDR3 DNA: TGTGCCTGGGACAGGGGCCTGAACACTGAAGCTTTCTTT
D gene: TRBD1
J gene: TRBJ1-1
V gene: TRBV30
clone size: -

CDR3 protein: CASSQDTASPSSGNTIYF
CDR3 DNA: TGTGCCAGCAGCCAAGATACCGCCTCCCCCAGCTCTGGAAACACCATATATTTT
D gene: -
J gene: TRBJ1-3
V gene: TRBV4-2
clone size: -

CDR3 protein: CASSPNPGMNTQYF
CDR3 DNA: TGTGCCAGCAGCCCTAACCCGGGCATGAATACGCAGTATTTT
D gene: -
J gene: TRBJ2-3
V gene: TRBV11-2
clone size: -

CDR3 protein: CASSPQGLAGPTDTQYF
CDR3 DNA: TGTGCCAGCAGTCCCCAGGGACTAGCGGGACCCACAGATACGCAGTATTTT
D gene: TRBD2
J gene: TRBJ2-3
V gene: TRBV28
clone size: -

CDR3 protein: CASSSGGSGLTDTQYF
CDR3 DNA: TGTGCCAGCAGCTCTGGGGGTAGCGGGCTGACAGATACGCAGTATTTT
D gene: TRBD2
J gene: TRBJ2-3
V gene: TRBV5-4
clone size: -

CDR3 protein: CASSSATGSSYEQYF
CDR3 DNA: TGTGCCAGCAGCTCCGCGACGGGGAGCTCCTACGAGCAGTACTTC
D gene: -
J gene: TRBJ2-7
V gene: TRBV7-2
clone size: -

CDR3 protein: CASRTGVGQGYGYTF
CDR3 DNA: TGTGCCAGCAGGACGGGAGTAGGACAGGGCTATGGCTACACCTTC
D gene: TRBD1
J gene: TRBJ1-2
V gene: TRBV27
clone size: -

CDR3 protein: CASRADRETQYF
CDR3 DNA: TGTGCCAGCAGGGCAGACCGGGAGACCCAGTACTTC
D gene: -
J gene: TRBJ2-5
V gene: TRBV6-5
clone size: -

CDR3 protein: CASSYTLAGPGNEQFF
CDR3 DNA: TGTGCCAGCAGCTATACACTAGCGGGGCCGGGTAATGAGCAGTTCTTC
D gene: TRBD2
J gene: TRBJ2-1
V gene: TRBV7-3
clone size: -